Presented here are 31 T cell receptor beta chains from one specimen sequenced in a study of Graves' ophthalmopathy and Graves' hyperthyroidism. Beta-chain TCR CDR3 regions were amplified from RNA transcripts. Amplification began with first-round RT-PCR using HTBI primers, then second-round multiplex PCR was performed. TCRdb analysed the multiplex PCR reads with MiXCR anew, one entry per CDR3 protein. The sample holds hundreds of thousands of distinct CDR3 sequences; over 15% are singletons and the top ten take 5.5% to 7%. The sample consisted of peripheral blood. The receptors derive from a woman under 30 with stable Graves' hyperthyroidism.

The table lists this clonotype with many counts. The rearrangement joins TRBV5-1 to TRBJ2-7; 7 nucleotides agree with TRBD2. The CDR3 covers 14 residues. J gave up 2 bases and V 8 bases, and 10 bases lay outside the gene matches. Germline values: CDR1 SGHRS, CDR2 YFSETQ. CDR3 loop: CASPEERGTYEQYF. The CDR3 nucleotides are TGCGCCAGTCCTGAGGAGCGGGGCACCTACGAGCAGTACTTC.

The V call is TRBV6-1, the J call TRBJ1-2; D remains unclear. Deletions cut 4 bases from V and 2 bases from J, with 11 bases between. The CDR3 totals 14 residues. The V gene's germline CDR1 is MNHNS and CDR2 SASEGT. CDR3 in DNA: TGTGCCAGCAGTGTCCAGGAACCCAACTATGGCTACACCTTC. Translated: CASSVQEPNYGYTF.

This clonotype was detected many times. This chain connects TRBV11-1 to TRBJ2-2, with 11 positions matching TRBD2. The CDR3 covers 14 residues. With 4 bases clipped from V and 6 bases from J, the junction kept 1 base outside the gene matches. Germline-derived CDR1 and CDR2 are SGHAT and FQDESV (reference sequence). CDR3 DNA: TGTGCCAGCAGCTCGGGACTAGCGGCCGGGGAGCTGTTTTTT. It yields the protein CASSSGLAAGELFF.

A word on this clonotype: Since a much larger clone is just one base distant, this may be a read error. The chain joins TRBV27 to TRBJ1-1; D gene uncertain. The CDR3 is 14 residues long. V was clipped by 7 bases and J by 0 bases, with 12 bases between them. The germline gives CDR1 MNHEY, CDR2 SMNVEV (reference sequence). CDR3 amino acids: CASNKNQVNTEAFF. CDR3 sequence (DNA): TGTGCCAGCAATAAGAATCAGGTGAACACTGAAGCTTTCTTT.

This clonotype has a count of ten or more. J is TRBJ2-7 and V is TRBV6-2 or TRBV6-3, with TRBD1 matching 9 bases. The germline V gene encodes CDR1 MNHEY and CDR2 SVGEGT. With V trimmed by 6 bases and J by 4 bases, 4 bases remained unmatched. There are 13 residues in the CDR3. CDR3 loop: CASSYRGLYEQYF. CDR3 in DNA: TGTGCCAGCAGCTACAGGGGGCTGTACGAGCAGTACTTC.

This clonotype was observed at least ten times. The chain has TRBV4-2 and TRBJ2-5; no definite D call. The CDR3 totals 15 residues. V was trimmed by 1 base and J by 1 base, leaving 10 bases between them. CDR1 LGHNA and CDR2 YNFKEQ come from the germline V gene. The CDR3 nucleotides are TGTGCCAGCAGCCAAGCTAGGGAACTCCAAGAGACCCAGTACTTC. This codes for CASSQARELQETQYF.

This chain uses TRBV5-1 with TRBJ2-5, with D perhaps matching TRBD2 (6 bases). Trimming removed 3 bases from V and 1 base from J, with 13 bases in between. Looked up from germline, CDR1 is SGHRS and CDR2 is YFSETQ. This CDR3 contains 15 residues. In DNA, the CDR3 is TGCGCCAGCAGCTCTATTCCCGGGGGCCAAGAGACCCAGTACTTC. It is translated as CASSSIPGGQETQYF.

The V call is TRBV7-9, the J call TRBJ1-1; TRBD1 might be the D (5 bases). Germline CDR1 and CDR2: SEHNR and FQNEAQ (reference sequence). Trimming shortened V by 5 bases and J by 5 bases, and 15 bases separated the two germline ends. The CDR3 length is 14 residues. The CDR3 bases are TGTGCCAGCAGCCTCACCTCAGGGAAAACTGAAGCTTTCTTT. This sequence encodes CASSLTSGKTEAFF.

This clonotype was counted between two and nine times. The chain links TRBV11-2 to TRBJ1-1; D gene ambiguous. CDR3 length: 16 amino acids. Between the trimmed V and J ends, which lost 5 bases and 1 base, there was a span of 17 bases. Germline loops: CDR1 SGHAT, CDR2 FQNNGV. The CDR3 coding sequence is TGTGCCAGCAGCCCTCGCCCAATTCTCGGGAACACTGAAGCTTTCTTT. Translated: CASSPRPILGNTEAFF.

This clonotype has ten or more counts. The chain is built from TRBV6-5 and TRBJ1-1; D possibly corresponds to TRBD1 (5 bases). Germline V lookup: CDR1 MNHEY, CDR2 SVGAGI. V lost 3 bases and J 7 bases, leaving 9 bases between the germline ends. The CDR3 spans 12 residues. The DNA for the CDR3 is TGTGCCAGCAGTTATCAAAGGGGTGAAGCTTTCTTT. It codes for CASSYQRGEAFF.

This clonotype has a count of ten or more. The genes are TRBV12-3 or TRBV12-4 and TRBJ1-2, with 8 nucleotides matching TRBD1. The CDR3 sequence is 15 residues long. V lost 5 bases to trimming and J lost 4 bases; unmatched junction nucleotides: 9. The CDR3 sequence: CASSRLTGVIYGYTF. In DNA form, the CDR3 reads TGTGCCAGCAGTCGTCTGACAGGGGTGATCTATGGCTACACCTTC.

Ten or more counts support this clonotype. The rearrangement links TRBV11-2 to TRBJ1-1; TRBD1 might be the D (5 bases). V was clipped by 1 base and J by 0 bases, with 15 bases between them. This CDR3 is built from 17 residues. The germline CDR1 and CDR2 sequences are SGHAT and FQNNGV. This chain's CDR3 is CASSLGGSGRLNTEAFF. The CDR3, as DNA: TGTGCCAGCAGCTTAGGGGGCTCGGGCAGACTGAACACTGAAGCTTTCTTT.

This clonotype was counted ten times or more. Lacking the conserved final phenylalanine or tryptophan, this CDR3 likely reflects a read error. The chain recombines TRBV7-8 with TRBJ2-7; 8 nucleotides align to TRBD1. Germline V gene lookup returns CDR1 SGHVS and CDR2 FQNEAQ. The V gene end was trimmed by 5 bases and the J gene end by 4 bases; junction bases not matched to a gene: 7. This CDR3 is built from 14 residues. The DNA of the CDR3 is TGTGCCAGCAGCCCCCTGGACAGGGCTTACGAGCAGTACCTC. Protein sequence: CASSPLDRAYEQYL.

This clonotype came up many times. The chain joins TRBV2 to TRBJ1-5, with D possibly TRBD1 on 5 matching bases. CDR1 SNHLY and CDR2 FYNNEI come from the germline V gene. The V gene lost 2 bases and the J gene lost 0 bases, with 8 bases spanning the gap. The CDR3 totals 15 residues. CDR3 nucleotide sequence: TGTGCCAGCAGTGAACGTACAGGTAGCAATCAGCCCCAGCATTTT. This sequence encodes CASSERTGSNQPQHF.

This clonotype has a handful of counts. The chain combines TRBV20-1 with TRBJ2-2; no clear D gene. Germline V gene lookup returns CDR1 DFQATT and CDR2 SNEGSKA (reference sequence). CDR3 size: 15 residues. The V end lost 3 bases, the J end lost 1 base, and 12 bases lay between the germline ends. The CDR3 spells CSASRLEENTGELFF. As DNA, the CDR3 is TGCAGTGCTAGTAGACTGGAAGAGAACACCGGGGAGCTGTTTTTT.

This clonotype was recorded at least ten times. The gene calls are TRBV6-5 and TRBJ1-1, with D possibly TRBD1 on 6 matching bases. Germline V CDR1 and CDR2: MNHEY, SVGAGI. The CDR3 is 14 residues long. V dropped 6 bases and J dropped 4 bases, with 15 bases sitting between them. CDR3: CASRLQGSATEAFF. CDR3 in DNA: TGTGCCAGCAGGTTACAGGGTTCCGCCACTGAAGCTTTCTTT.

This clonotype has a count of ten or more. The chain is built from TRBV14 and TRBJ1-5; no definite D call. This CDR3 is built from 13 residues. The ends were cut back, 3 bases at V and 9 bases at J, with 12 bases in the middle. Looked up from germline, CDR1 is SGHDN and CDR2 is FVKESK. CDR3 loop: CASSHSERGPQHF. CDR3 sequence (DNA): TGTGCCAGCAGCCATTCGGAGCGGGGGCCCCAGCATTTT. Combining the CDR3 with reference TRBV14 and TRBJ1-5 gives the whole variable domain EAGVTQFPSHSVIEKGQTVTLRCDPISGHDNLYWYRRVMGKEIKFLLHFVKESKQDESGMPNNRFLAERTGGTYSTLKVQPAELEDSGVYFCASSHSERGPQHFGDGTRLSIL.

At least ten counts were recorded for this clonotype. The CDR3 DNA sequence: TGTGCCATCAGGGGTGACAGGGGAAACGAGCAGTACTTC. This encodes CAIRGDRGNEQYF. The gene calls are TRBV10-3 and TRBJ2-7, with 8 bases aligning to TRBD1. The CDR3 extends over 13 amino acids. The V and J ends lost 6 bases and 5 bases, in that order; junction bases with no gene match: 6. Germline-derived CDR1 and CDR2 are ENHRY and SYGVKD.

This clonotype was detected many times. The V and J genes are TRBV2 and TRBJ1-1, with 9 bases lining up with TRBD1. Unmatched junction bases numbered 19, after V lost 6 bases and J lost 11 bases. The CDR3 has 16 amino acids. Germline V CDR1 and CDR2: SNHLY, FYNNEI. CDR3 bases: TGTGCCAGCAGCGCCCTCCGGCCTGGGACAGGGAATGACGCTTTCTTT. It encodes CASSALRPGTGNDAFF.

In its sample, this clonotype was seen many times. V gene TRBV5-6 combines with J gene TRBJ2-7; tentatively, D is TRBD1 (5 bases). V lost 0 bases to trimming and J lost 11 bases, with 15 bases between them. CDR3 length equals 13 residues. The germline gives CDR1 SGHDT, CDR2 YYEEEE. The CDR3 spells CASSLARAGDEYF. The CDR3 DNA reads TGTGCCAGCAGCTTGGCCAGGGCAGGAGACGAGTACTTC.

This clonotype was seen ten or more times. This chain connects TRBV4-1 to TRBJ1-2; D is uncertain. The germline V gene has CDR1 MGHRA and CDR2 YSYEKL. The CDR3 extends over 14 amino acids. V lost 4 bases to trimming and J lost 1 base, with 10 bases between them. CDR3 loop: CASSRTVINYGYTF. CDR3 sequence (DNA): TGCGCCAGCAGCCGAACAGTTATTAACTATGGCTACACCTTC.

This clonotype has ten or more counts. This chain joins TRBV24-1 and TRBJ2-5; D unclear. This CDR3 region has 13 residues. V was trimmed by 2 bases and J by 5 bases, leaving 8 bases between them. CDR1 is KGHDR and CDR2 is SFDVKD in the germline V gene. The CDR3 here is CATSDSGVETQYF. Written as DNA, the CDR3 is TGTGCCACCAGTGATTCCGGAGTGGAGACCCAGTACTTC.

This clonotype was counted at least ten times. V is TRBV7-2 and J is TRBJ2-2, with TRBD2 as a possible D gene (5 bases). V was shortened by 6 bases and J by 6 bases, with 11 bases between the two germline ends. Germline loops: CDR1 SGHTA, CDR2 FQGNSA. The CDR3 is 13 residues long. CDR3 region: CASRGGSAGELFF. In DNA form, the CDR3 reads TGTGCCAGCAGGGGCGGGTCCGCCGGGGAGCTGTTTTTT.

There are many counts of this clonotype. In nucleotides, the CDR3 is TGTGCCAGCAGTGCGGAGAGCATGAACACTGAAGCTTTCTTT. Its protein product is CASSAESMNTEAFF. V and J are TRBV2 and TRBJ1-1; D not resolved. V lost 4 bases to trimming and J lost 0 bases, with 9 bases between them. CDR3 length: 14 amino acids. Germline values: CDR1 SNHLY, CDR2 FYNNEI.

The CDR3 DNA reads as TGTGCCAGCAGCCGTATGGGGAGAGTCGTCCTCAATCAGCCCCAGCATTTT. This encodes CASSRMGRVVLNQPQHF. The V call is TRBV7-8, the J call TRBJ1-5; D remains ambiguous. This CDR3 is 17 amino acids long. The germline V gene encodes CDR1 SGHVS and CDR2 FQNEAQ. Trimming stripped 5 bases from V and 3 bases from J, with 20 bases between.

This clonotype was seen ten or more times. An end of the junction differs from the germline gene, which may be a read error. The chain is built from TRBV9 and TRBJ2-5, with D unclear. The CDR3 covers 14 residues. From germline, CDR1 is SGDLS and CDR2 YYNGEE. CDR3 amino acids: CASSETSGQEAQYF. CDR3 nucleotide sequence: TGTGCCAGCAGCGAAACATCCGGGCAAGAGGCCCAGTACTTC.

This chain links TRBV11-2 with TRBJ2-3; the D is unclear. This CDR3 has 14 amino acids. CDR1 and CDR2 (germline): SGHAT, FQNNGV. V lost 1 base, J lost 6 bases, and 11 bases lay in between. CDR3 bases: TGTGCCAGCAGCTTAGTATCTCTCCTGGATACGCAGTATTTT. Translated, it gives CASSLVSLLDTQYF.

The chain has TRBV27 and TRBJ1-5; 7 positions agree with TRBD1. Germline-derived CDR1 and CDR2 are MNHEY and SMNVEV (reference sequence). The CDR3 loop spans 15 amino acids. Trimming cost V 3 bases and J 7 bases; bases outside gene matches: 9. This CDR3 reads CASSLEGAGGQPQHF. CDR3 coding DNA: TGTGCCAGCAGTTTGGAGGGGGCGGGGGGGCAGCCCCAGCATTTT.

At least ten counts were recorded for this clonotype. The chain carries TRBV27 and TRBJ2-2, with 8 bases matching TRBD1. From germline, CDR1 is MNHEY and CDR2 SMNVEV (reference sequence). The CDR3 has 15 residues. The V gene end was trimmed by 6 bases and the J gene end by 7 bases; junction bases not matched to a gene: 10. CDR3 residues: CASSQSDRGRGELFF. The CDR3 DNA is TGTGCCAGCAGCCAAAGCGACAGGGGTCGCGGGGAGCTGTTTTTT.

This clonotype occurred many times. V usage is TRBV6-5 and J usage is TRBJ2-5; tentatively, D is TRBD1 (5 bases). Germline CDR1 and CDR2: MNHEY and SVGAGI. This CDR3 is 15 amino acids long. V lost 4 bases and J lost 4, with 16 bases in between. Here the CDR3 DNA reads TGTGCCAGCAGTTTAAGGGGTTCGGCCGGAGAGACCCAGTACTTC. Protein product: CASSLRGSAGETQYF.

This clonotype was picked up many times. The chain has TRBV6-2 or TRBV6-3 and TRBJ1-5; D might be TRBD1 (5 bases). This CDR3 has 13 residues. CDR1 is MNHEY, CDR2 SVGEGT, per germline. V shed 11 bases and J shed 5 bases, with 16 bases lying between them. CDR3 bases: TGTGCCGGTTGTACAGGTGTCCATCAGCCCCAGCATTTT. As protein: CAGCTGVHQPQHF.